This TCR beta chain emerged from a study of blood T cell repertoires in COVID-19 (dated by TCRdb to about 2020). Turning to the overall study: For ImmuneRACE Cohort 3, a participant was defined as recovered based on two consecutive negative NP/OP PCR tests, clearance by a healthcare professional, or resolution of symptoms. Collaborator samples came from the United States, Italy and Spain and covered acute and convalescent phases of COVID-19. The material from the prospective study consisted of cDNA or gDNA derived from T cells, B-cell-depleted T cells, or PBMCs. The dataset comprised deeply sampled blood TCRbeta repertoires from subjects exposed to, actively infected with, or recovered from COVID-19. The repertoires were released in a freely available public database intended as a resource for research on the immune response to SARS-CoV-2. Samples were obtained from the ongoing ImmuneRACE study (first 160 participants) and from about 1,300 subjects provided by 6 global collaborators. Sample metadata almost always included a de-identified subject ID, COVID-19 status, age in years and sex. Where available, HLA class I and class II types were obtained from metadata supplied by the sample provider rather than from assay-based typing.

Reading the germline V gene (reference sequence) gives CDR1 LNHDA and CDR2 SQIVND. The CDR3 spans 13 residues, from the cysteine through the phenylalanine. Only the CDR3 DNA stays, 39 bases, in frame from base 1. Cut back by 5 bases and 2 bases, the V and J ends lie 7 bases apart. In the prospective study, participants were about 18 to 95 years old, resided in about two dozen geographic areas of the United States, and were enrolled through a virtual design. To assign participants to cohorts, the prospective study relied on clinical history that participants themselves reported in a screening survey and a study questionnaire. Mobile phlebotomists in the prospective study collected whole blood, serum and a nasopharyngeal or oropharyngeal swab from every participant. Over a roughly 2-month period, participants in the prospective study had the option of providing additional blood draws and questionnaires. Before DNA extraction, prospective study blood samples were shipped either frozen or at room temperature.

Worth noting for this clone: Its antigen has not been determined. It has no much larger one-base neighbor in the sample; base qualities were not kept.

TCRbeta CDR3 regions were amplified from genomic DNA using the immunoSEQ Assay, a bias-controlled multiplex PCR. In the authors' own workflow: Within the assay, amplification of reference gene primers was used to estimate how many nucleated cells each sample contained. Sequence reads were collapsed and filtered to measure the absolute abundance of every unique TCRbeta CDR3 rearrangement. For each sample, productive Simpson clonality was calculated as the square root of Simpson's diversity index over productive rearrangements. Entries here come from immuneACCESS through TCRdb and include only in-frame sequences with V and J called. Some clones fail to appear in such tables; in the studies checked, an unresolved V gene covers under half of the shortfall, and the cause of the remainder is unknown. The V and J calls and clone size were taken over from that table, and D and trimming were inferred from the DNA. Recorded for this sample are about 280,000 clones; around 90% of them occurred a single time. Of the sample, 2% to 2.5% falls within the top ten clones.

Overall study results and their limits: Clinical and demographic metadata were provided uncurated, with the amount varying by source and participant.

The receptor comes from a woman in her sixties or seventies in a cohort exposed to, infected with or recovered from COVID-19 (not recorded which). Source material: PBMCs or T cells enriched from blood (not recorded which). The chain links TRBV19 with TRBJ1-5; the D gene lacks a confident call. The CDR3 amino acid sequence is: CASSHRGNQPQHF. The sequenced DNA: TGTGCCAGTAGTCACAGAGGCAATCAGCCCCAGCATTTT.